The present TCR beta chain was sequenced within a study of vaccination and CD4 T cells after COVID-19 (dated by TCRdb to between 2021 and 2022). Regarding the complete study: Every convalescent patient had a positive nasal swab PCR test for SARS-CoV-2, with mild disease in several patients and severe disease in one. Post-COVID blood samples from convalescent patients were collected a median of roughly 100 days after diagnosis, with a range of about 35 to 161 days. In around nine COVID-19 convalescent patients and a few infection-naive healthy vaccine recipients, the spike-specific CD4+ TCR repertoire before mRNA vaccination was compared with the repertoire after mRNA vaccination. The convalescent cohort included six males and four females, with two Hispanic individuals, seven Caucasians, two Asians and one multiracial person. Control cultures used a CEFX viral epitope pool as positive control, an HIV-1 Nef peptide pool as negative control, or no peptide. Post-vaccine blood samples were obtained a median of about 77 days after the second vaccine dose, with a range of roughly 14 to 241 days. The cultures were stimulated with overlapping spike peptide pools from SARS-CoV-2 and from the common cold coronaviruses HCoV-NL63, HCoV-OC43 and HCoV-229E. Participants got two doses of the Pfizer-BioNTech BNT162b2 vaccine (n=8) or two doses of the Moderna mRNA-1273 vaccine (n=2).

Worth noting for this clonotype: Its antigen specificity is not known. No base quality values were provided; no much bigger clone lies one nucleotide off.

Deletion took 0 bases off V and 3 bases off J, with a span of 5 bases between the germline ends. CDR1 and CDR2 are drawn from the germline V gene (reference sequence): SEHNR, FQNEAQ. The CDR3 starts with the cysteine, ends with the phenylalanine, and has 13 residues. The CDR3 DNA has 39 bases and is translated from base 1. The investigation overall reported the following: In convalescent patients, a median around 85% of post-vaccine SARS-CoV-2-reactive clones were detected only after vaccination, and vaccine-specific priming was suggested by this finding. Of the vaccine-specific clones found in convalescent patients, nearly all (304 of 307) were mono-reactive for SARS-CoV-2 spike instead of being cross-reactive with common cold coronaviruses. The number of convalescent patients in the study was relatively small, and the study did not examine early timepoints following natural infection. Although the median number of SARS-CoV-2-reactive clonotypes went up from 20 to 25 after infection to approximately 40 after vaccination, the increase was not significant.

Library generation was performed with PCR. DNA from cultured CD4+ T cells was subjected to TCR sequencing with the Oncomine TCR Beta short-read assay at the Johns Hopkins FTIC core. Genomic DNA was extracted from the cultured CD4+ T cells with the QIAamp micro DNA kit. Oncomine TCR Beta libraries from cultured CD4+ T cells were pooled with unique dual indexes and sequenced on an Illumina iSeq 100. As for the original processing: Non-productive sequences were removed, and CDR3s not starting with C, not ending with F or W, or shorter than 7 amino acids were discarded. Antigen-specific clonotypes were identified with the MANAFEST web application by comparing peptide-stimulated wells with reference and other culture wells. For a clone to be called positive, the clone needed an FDR below 0.05, an odds ratio above 5, and a productive frequency above 0.1% in at least two of three replicate wells. Clonotypes that were significantly expanded in both SARS-CoV-2 spike wells and at least one common cold coronavirus spike condition were defined as cross-reactive. Levenshtein distances (stringdist) and unrooted phylogenetic trees (ape) in R version 3.6.1 were used to assess CDR3 homology. TCRdb trimmed the raw reads at Q25, called clones with MiXCR and kept productive beta chains. Each record represents a unique CDR3 protein, reported with the most common genes and DNA among its rows. These V and J calls originate from TCRdb's pipeline instead of the authors' own analysis. Recorded for this sample are under 11,000 distinct CDR3 sequences; roughly 69% of them occurred a single time. The ten most abundant clones make up 10% of the sample.

The treatment or condition label on this specimen signifies: roughly 11-day PBMC culture with coronavirus spike peptide pools or control peptides (ViraFEST assay). The ViraFEST assay, used in the study, expanded antigen-specific T cells with peptide pools and then identified the expanded clonotypes through TCR sequencing. The convalescent patients' positive SARS-CoV-2 PCR tests fell between March and December 2020, which was before the Alpha, Beta and Delta variants emerged in the United States. Around 2 million PBMCs per well were cultured in IMDM with approximately 4.9% human AB serum and 9 to 10 IU/ml IL-2, plus 10 ug/ml peptide pools. Half of the culture medium was replaced with fresh IL-2-containing medium on days 3 and 7. After ten to eleven days of culture, CD4+ T cells were isolated by negative selection using the EasySep CD4+ T cell isolation kit. PBMCs were separated from whole blood using Ficoll-Paque Plus gradient centrifugation and then either used fresh or cryopreserved at -140C. Culture conditions were generally each tested in triplicate wells.

The receptor chain draws on TRBV7-9 and TRBJ2-5, with the D segment identity uncertain. The receptor was isolated from a human donor who had recovered from COVID-19. Sequenced input: CD4+ T cells from blood, cultured in vitro. This receptor carries the CDR3 CASSLAAEETQYF. The bases are TGTGCCAGCAGCTTAGCTGCAGAAGAGACCCAGTACTTC.